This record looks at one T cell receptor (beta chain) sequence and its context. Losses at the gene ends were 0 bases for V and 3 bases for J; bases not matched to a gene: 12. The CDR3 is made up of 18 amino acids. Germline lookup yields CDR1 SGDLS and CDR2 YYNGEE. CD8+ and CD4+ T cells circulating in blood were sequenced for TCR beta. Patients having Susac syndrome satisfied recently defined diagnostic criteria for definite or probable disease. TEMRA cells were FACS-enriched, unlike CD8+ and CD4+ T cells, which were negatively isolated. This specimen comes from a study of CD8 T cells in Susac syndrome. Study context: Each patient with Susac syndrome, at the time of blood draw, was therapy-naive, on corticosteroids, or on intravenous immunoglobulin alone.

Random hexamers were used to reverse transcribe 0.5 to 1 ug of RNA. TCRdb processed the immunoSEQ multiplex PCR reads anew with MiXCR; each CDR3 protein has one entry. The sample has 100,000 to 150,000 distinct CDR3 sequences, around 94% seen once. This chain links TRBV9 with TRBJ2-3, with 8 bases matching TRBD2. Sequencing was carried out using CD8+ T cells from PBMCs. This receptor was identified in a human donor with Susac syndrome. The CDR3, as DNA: TGTGCCAGCAGCGTAGATGCCGGGGGGGCAACTCTGACAGATACGCAGTATTTT. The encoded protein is CASSVDAGGATLTDTQYF.